Presented here are 15 T cell receptor beta chains from one specimen sequenced in a study of radiotherapy plus CTLA-4 blockade in lung cancer. Sequenced by immunoSEQ multiplex PCR; TCRdb stores in-frame clones only, minus some. The sample includes more than 90,000 clones, almost 90% of them seen just once. The specimen was peripheral blood, collected from a patient treated with radiotherapy plus ipilimumab. The receptors were gathered from a human donor with non-small cell lung cancer that progressed on radiotherapy plus ipilimumab.

V is TRBV5-4 and J is TRBJ1-2; a weak D match, TRBD1 (6 bases). The germline gives CDR1 SGHNT, CDR2 YYREEE (reference sequence). This CDR3 spans 14 amino acids. V lost 0 bases and J lost 8, with 14 bases in between. CDR3 in amino acids: CASSLDREPQGYTF. CDR3 sequence (DNA): TGTGCCAGCAGCTTGGACAGGGAACCACAGGGCTACACCTTC. The full variable domain, its missing parts supplied by reference TRBV5-4 and TRBJ1-2, is ETGVTQSPTHLIKTRGQQVTLRCSSQSGHNTVSWYQQALGQGPQFIFQYYREEENGRGNFPPRFSGLQFPNYSSELNVNALELDDSALYLCASSLDREPQGYTFGSGTRLTVV.

The chain links TRBV7-6 to TRBJ2-7, with D possibly being TRBD1 (5 bases). There are 13 residues in the CDR3. Between the trimmed V and J ends, which lost 5 bases and 6 bases, there was a span of 14 bases. Per the germline V gene, CDR1 is SGHVS and CDR2 is FNYEAQ. The CDR3 spells CASSPKAGIEQYF. The CDR3 DNA follows: TGTGCCAGCAGCCCCAAGGCAGGGATCGAGCAGTACTTC.

The chain uses TRBV5-1 and TRBJ2-1; 9 bases fit TRBD1. Per the germline V gene, CDR1 is SGHRS and CDR2 is YFSETQ. This CDR3 has 17 residues. The V and J ends lost 3 bases and 8 bases, in that order; junction bases with no gene match: 15. The CDR3 spells CASSWDPTGGLVDEQFF. Written as DNA, the CDR3 is TGCGCCAGCAGCTGGGATCCGACAGGGGGGTTAGTCGATGAGCAGTTCTTC.

The chain employs TRBV10-3 and TRBJ1-1; D gene ambiguous. V was pared by 4 bases and J by 1 base, with 7 bases between. The CDR3 covers 13 residues. Germline V gene lookup returns CDR1 ENHRY and CDR2 SYGVKD. The DNA of the CDR3 is TGTGCCATCAGTGGGATGAAGAACACTGAAGCTTTCTTT. Encoded protein: CAISGMKNTEAFF.

The chain carries TRBV5-4 and TRBJ2-3; D gene unclear. This CDR3 has 13 residues. Trimming took 4 bases from V and 2 from J, leaving 8 bases between them. Germline CDR1 and CDR2: SGHNT and YYREEE (reference sequence). In nucleotides, the CDR3 is TGTGCCAGCAGCCATACGGACACAGATACGCAGTATTTT. Encoded protein: CASSHTDTDTQYF.

The V gene is TRBV6-6, the J gene TRBJ2-1, with D perhaps matching TRBD2 (5 bases). The CDR3 spans 14 residues. The V end was cut by 0 bases, the J end by 9 bases, with 12 bases between. Germline-derived CDR1 and CDR2 are MNHNY and SVGAGI (reference sequence). CDR3 sequence (DNA): TGTGCCAGCAGTTACTCGACCTTGGGGAGTGAGCAGTTCTTC. Amino acid sequence: CASSYSTLGSEQFF.

This chain links TRBV30 with TRBJ2-4; weak D call: TRBD1 (6 bases). V was pared by 2 bases and J by 0 bases, with 17 bases between. This CDR3 is 17 amino acids long. Germline CDR1 reads GTSNPN; CDR2 reads SVGIG (reference sequence). The CDR3 loop is CAWSPRQVSIAKNIQYF. In nucleotides, the CDR3 is TGTGCCTGGAGTCCCCGACAGGTCTCGATAGCCAAAAACATTCAGTACTTC.

The gene calls are TRBV5-4 and TRBJ2-2, with D tentatively TRBD1 or TRBD2 (5 bases each). With 4 bases removed from V and 6 bases from J, the gap between germline ends came to 10 bases. The CDR3 sequence is 13 residues long. Germline-derived CDR1 and CDR2 are SGHNT and YYREEE (reference sequence). The CDR3 bases are TGTGCCAGCAGCCCGGTGGGACCCGGGGAGCTGTTTTTT. This codes for CASSPVGPGELFF.

The chain carries TRBV4-1 and TRBJ1-1; D is unclear. The CDR3 sequence is 20 residues long. Trimming left V 0 bases short and J 0 bases short, with 23 bases between. Germline lookup yields CDR1 MGHRA and CDR2 YSYEKL. This CDR3 is CASSQDPSNVGQKMNTEAFF. CDR3 coding DNA: TGCGCCAGCAGCCAAGACCCCTCAAATGTAGGCCAAAAAATGAACACTGAAGCTTTCTTT.

The rearrangement joins TRBV29-1 to TRBJ1-2; 7 nucleotides agree with TRBD1. The germline V gene encodes CDR1 SQVTM and CDR2 ANQGSEA. Trimming at V came to 6 bases and at J to 4 bases, leaving 11 bases not matched to a gene. The CDR3 extends over 14 amino acids. In DNA, the CDR3 is TGCAGCGTCTTATCACCGGGACAGCTCTATGGCTACACCTTC. This codes for CSVLSPGQLYGYTF.

A note on this clone: The junction departs from the called germline gene at one end, perhaps through a read error. The chain carries TRBV2 and TRBJ1-1; D perhaps matches TRBD1 (5 bases). The length of the CDR3 is 11 residues. Germline V gene sequence: CDR1 SNHLY, CDR2 FYNNEI. CDR3 in DNA: TGTGCCAGCAGTGAACCCGGGGCACAAGTTTTT. It specifies CASSEPGAQVF.

The J gene is TRBJ2-3, the V gene TRBV6-4; tentative D call: TRBD2 (6 bases). Germline CDR1 reads MRHNA; CDR2 reads SNTAGT. The CDR3 runs to 14 residues. The V end lost 6 bases, the J end lost 4 bases, and 14 bases lay between the germline ends. The CDR3 DNA is TGTGCCAGCAGCGACACGACTAGGTCAGATACGCAGTATTTT. Its translation: CASSDTTRSDTQYF.

DNA of the CDR3: TGCGCCAGCAGTTTTCACCCTCAAGGGAAGAACACTGAAGCTTTCTTT. Translation gives CASSFHPQGKNTEAFF. The chain couples TRBV5-1 to TRBJ1-1; D gene unclear. Germline V CDR1 and CDR2: SGHRS, YFSETQ. The CDR3 loop spans 16 amino acids. V dropped 5 bases and J dropped 1 base, with 18 bases sitting between them. Full variable domain (missing parts from reference TRBV5-1 and TRBJ1-1): KAGVTQTPRYLIKTRGQQVTLSCSPISGHRSVSWYQQTPGQGLQFLFEYFSETQRNKGNFPGRFSGRQFSNSRSEMNVSTLELGDSALYLCASSFHPQGKNTEAFFGQGTRLTVV.

This chain joins TRBV10-2 and TRBJ1-5, with 12 positions matching TRBD1. The CDR3 runs to 15 residues. The junction had 4 bases not matched to a gene; V was cut back by 4 bases and J by 6 bases. CDR1 is WSHSY, CDR2 SAAADI, per germline. In DNA form, the CDR3 reads TGCGCCAGCAGTGTTGGGACAGGGGGCGGTCAGCCCCAGCATTTT. Translated, it gives CASSVGTGGGQPQHF.

V and J are TRBV5-1 and TRBJ2-2, with TRBD2 as a possible D gene (5 bases). The CDR3 has 15 amino acids. Deletions cut 1 base from V and 4 bases from J, with 11 bases between. Per the germline V gene, CDR1 is SGHRS and CDR2 is YFSETQ. This CDR3 is CASSLSTTPTGELFF. CDR3 nucleotides: TGCGCCAGCAGCTTGTCGACTACCCCCACCGGGGAGCTGTTTTTT.